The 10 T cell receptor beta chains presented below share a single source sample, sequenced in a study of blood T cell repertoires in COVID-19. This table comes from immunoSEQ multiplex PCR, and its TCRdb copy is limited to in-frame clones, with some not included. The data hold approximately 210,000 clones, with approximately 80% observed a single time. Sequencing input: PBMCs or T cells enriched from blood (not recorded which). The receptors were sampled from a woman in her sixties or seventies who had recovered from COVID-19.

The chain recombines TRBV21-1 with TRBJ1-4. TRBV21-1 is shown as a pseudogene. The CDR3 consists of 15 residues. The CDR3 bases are TGTGCCAGCAGCAAAGGAGGGGGGGTGTTTGAAAAACTGTTTTTT. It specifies CASSKGGGVFEKLFF.

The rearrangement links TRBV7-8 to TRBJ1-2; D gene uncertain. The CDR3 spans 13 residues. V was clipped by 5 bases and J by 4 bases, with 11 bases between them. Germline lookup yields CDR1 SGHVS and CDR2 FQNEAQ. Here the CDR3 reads CASSRDGIYGYTF. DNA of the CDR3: TGTGCCAGCAGCCGAGACGGGATCTATGGCTACACCTTC.

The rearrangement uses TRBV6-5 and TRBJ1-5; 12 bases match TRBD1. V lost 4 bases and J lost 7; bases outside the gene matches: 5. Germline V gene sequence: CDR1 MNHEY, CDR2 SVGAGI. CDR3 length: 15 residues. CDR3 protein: CASSSGTGGRQPQHF. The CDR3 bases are TGTGCCAGCAGTTCCGGGACAGGGGGCAGGCAGCCCCAGCATTTT.

The CDR3 reads CASSQGGTNTGELFF. The CDR3 bases are TGTGCCAGCAGCCAGGGAGGGACGAACACCGGGGAGCTGTTTTTT. The chain couples TRBV14 to TRBJ2-2; 7 bases agree with TRBD2. The CDR3 extends over 15 amino acids. With V trimmed by 3 bases and J by 0 bases, 1 base remained unmatched. CDR1 and CDR2 (germline): SGHDN, FVKESK.

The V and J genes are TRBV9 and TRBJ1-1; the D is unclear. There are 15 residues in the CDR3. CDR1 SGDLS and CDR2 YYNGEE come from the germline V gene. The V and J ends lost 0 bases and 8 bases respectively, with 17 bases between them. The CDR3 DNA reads TGTGCCAGCAGCGTAGCCACCGGGAGCTCTAGAGAAGCTTTCTTT. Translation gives CASSVATGSSREAFF.

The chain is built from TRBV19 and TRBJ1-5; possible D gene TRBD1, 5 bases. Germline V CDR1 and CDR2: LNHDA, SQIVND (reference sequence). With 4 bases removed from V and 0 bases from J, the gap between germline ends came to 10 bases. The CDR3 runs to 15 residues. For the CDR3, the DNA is TGTGCCAGTAGTACCCAGGGCTATAGCAATCAGCCCCAGCATTTT. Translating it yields CASSTQGYSNQPQHF.

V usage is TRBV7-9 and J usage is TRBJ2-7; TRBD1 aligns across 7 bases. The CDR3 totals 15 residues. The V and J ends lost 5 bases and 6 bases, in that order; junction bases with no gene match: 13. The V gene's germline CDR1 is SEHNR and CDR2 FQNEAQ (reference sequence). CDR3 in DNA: TGTGCCAGCAGCCCAAACAGGGGAGCGGCACCCGAGCAGTACTTC. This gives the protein CASSPNRGAAPEQYF.

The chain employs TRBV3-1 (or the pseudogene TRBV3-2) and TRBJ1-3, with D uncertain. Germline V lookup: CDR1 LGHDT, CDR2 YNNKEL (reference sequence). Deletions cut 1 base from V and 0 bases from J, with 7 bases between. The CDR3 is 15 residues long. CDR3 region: CASSQGHLSGNTIYF. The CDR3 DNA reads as TGTGCCAGCAGCCAAGGACACCTCTCTGGAAACACCATATATTTT.

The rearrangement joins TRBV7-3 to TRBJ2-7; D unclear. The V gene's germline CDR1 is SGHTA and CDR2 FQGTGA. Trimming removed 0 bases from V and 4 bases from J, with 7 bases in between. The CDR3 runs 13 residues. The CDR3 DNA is TGTGCCAGCAGCTTAACGGGCGTATACGAGCAGTACTTC. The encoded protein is CASSLTGVYEQYF. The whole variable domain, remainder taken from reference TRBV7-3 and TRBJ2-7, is GAGVSQTPSNKVTEKGKYVELRCDPISGHTALYWYRQSLGQGPEFLIYFQGTGAADDSGLPNDRFFAVRPEGSVSTLKIQRTERGDSAVYLCASSLTGVYEQYFGPGTRLTVT.

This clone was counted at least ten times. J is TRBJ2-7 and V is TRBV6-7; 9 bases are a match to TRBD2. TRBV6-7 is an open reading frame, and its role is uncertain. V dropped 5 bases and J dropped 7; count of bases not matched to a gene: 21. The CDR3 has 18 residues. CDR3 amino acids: CASSPWTSDPPLREEQYF. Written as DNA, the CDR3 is TGTGCCAGCAGTCCCTGGACTAGCGACCCTCCATTACGAGAAGAGCAGTACTTC.